This T cell receptor beta chain was identified in a study of Tregs in tolerant kidney transplant recipients. Study conclusions and caveats: Antigen-driven expansion was suggested because donor-specific Tregs expanded more than all Tregs in tolerant patients.

Some clones are missing from TCRdb's copy, which holds only in-frame ones; the method was immunoSEQ multiplex PCR. The sample holds around 74,000 clones, around 98% seen once. As regards this clone: What it recognizes is unknown.

Germline-derived CDR1 and CDR2 are SGHTA and FQGNSA. V was pared by 3 bases and J by 0 bases, with 15 bases between. This CDR3 has 17 residues. Unstimulated regulatory T cells (CD4+CD25+CD127-), CD4+CD25- non-regulatory cells, CD4 and CD8 cells were FACS-sorted from thawed PBMCs. The V and J genes are TRBV7-2 and TRBJ1-3; the D is unclear. The material sequenced was CD4+ T cells from blood, taken before the transplant. This receptor was taken from a human donor who received a combined kidney and bone marrow transplant. CDR3 protein: CASSFPSMRSSGNTIYF. The DNA of the CDR3 is TGTGCCAGCAGCTTCCCGTCCATGCGGAGCTCTGGAAACACCATATATTTT.